Each of the 26 T cell receptor beta chains below was sequenced from the same sample in a study of cytomegalovirus exposure and HLA in healthy donors (dated by TCRdb to about 2017). Libraries were prepared through the immunoSEQ multiplex PCR assay. TCRdb took over this immuneACCESS table, retaining in-frame rearrangements with V and J assigned. Such tables are incomplete; in checked studies, under half of the missing clones stem from an unresolved V gene, and the remainder is unexplained. Present in this sample are more than 110,000 clones, approximately 84% of which were seen just once. The ten largest clones represent approximately 1.4% of the sample. The sequenced sample consisted of PBMCs. All receptors derive from a woman aged 25-40 years in good health and CMV-seronegative.

This clone was counted a few times. The V and J genes are TRBV4-3 and TRBJ1-2, with 8 bases matching TRBD1. Germline V lookup: CDR1 LGHNA, CDR2 YSLEER. This CDR3 comprises 15 residues. After removal of 1 base from V and 7 bases from J, the junction contained 8 bases not matched to a gene. The CDR3 nucleotides read TGCGCCAGCAGCCAAGGGGGCGCAGGGGGCGGTGGCTACACCTTC. It yields the protein CASSQGGAGGGGYTF.

The genes are TRBV5-1 and TRBJ1-2; 9 bases line up with TRBD1. The CDR3 loop spans 17 amino acids. Trimming took 4 bases from V and 0 from J; bases not matched to a gene: 10. In germline, CDR1 is SGHRS, CDR2 YFSETQ. The CDR3 DNA reads TGCGCCAGCAGCGCGGTGGGGACAGGGTATTCTAACTATGGCTACACCTTC. This gives the protein CASSAVGTGYSNYGYTF. The complete variable domain, with remaining parts taken from reference TRBV5-1 and TRBJ1-2, reads KAGVTQTPRYLIKTRGQQVTLSCSPISGHRSVSWYQQTPGQGLQFLFEYFSETQRNKGNFPGRFSGRQFSNSRSEMNVSTLELGDSALYLCASSAVGTGYSNYGYTFGSGTRLTVV.

This clone was observed a single time. V usage is TRBV6-6 and J usage is TRBJ1-1, with no clear D. CDR3 length: 15 amino acids. Germline assignment: CDR1 MNHNY and CDR2 SVGAGI (reference sequence). V was clipped by 2 bases and J by 2 bases, with 12 bases between them. CDR3 region: CASSYEGWSNTEAFF. CDR3 DNA sequence: TGTGCCAGCAGTTACGAGGGCTGGTCAAACACTGAAGCTTTCTTT.

This clone occurred a few times. The V gene is TRBV6-1, the J gene TRBJ2-3; 9 bases align to TRBD2. This CDR3 region has 15 residues. The J segment lost 0 bases and the V segment lost 2 bases, leaving 0 bases of the junction unmatched. CDR1 and CDR2 (germline): MNHNS, SASEGT. The CDR3 nucleotides are TGTGCCAGCAGTGAACTAGCGGGGAGCACAGATACGCAGTATTTT. This codes for CASSELAGSTDTQYF.

The V call is TRBV2, the J call TRBJ2-1; 8 nucleotides agree with TRBD1. In germline, CDR1 is SNHLY, CDR2 FYNNEI. The CDR3 is 15 residues long. The J segment lost 7 bases and the V segment lost 4 bases, leaving 9 bases of the junction unmatched. The CDR3 bases are TGTGCCAGCAGTGTCCAGGGGGCGGTCCGGAATGAGCAGTTCTTC. The encoded protein is CASSVQGAVRNEQFF.

This chain links TRBV6-5 with TRBJ2-1, with 8 bases matching TRBD2. CDR3 length equals 14 residues. With V trimmed by 7 bases and J by 8 bases, 10 bases remained unmatched. Germline V gene data show CDR1 as MNHEY and CDR2 as SVGAGI. This CDR3 reads CASTKRGIVDEQFF. DNA of the CDR3: TGTGCCAGCACCAAGCGGGGGATAGTGGATGAGCAGTTCTTC.

V usage is TRBV7-8 and J usage is TRBJ2-7, with a possible D match to TRBD1 (6 bases). The V gene lost 5 bases and the J gene lost 2 bases, with 13 bases spanning the gap. CDR1 and CDR2 (germline): SGHVS, FQNEAQ. The CDR3 extends over 14 amino acids. The chain's CDR3 is CASSRTAFTYEQYF. The DNA for the CDR3 is TGTGCCAGCAGCCGGACAGCCTTTACCTACGAGCAGTACTTC.

The CDR3 loop reads CASSEGARYNQPQHF. CDR3 sequence (DNA): TGTGCCAGCAGTGAAGGGGCCCGTTACAATCAGCCCCAGCATTTT. V usage is TRBV2 and J usage is TRBJ1-5; D gene unclear. The ends were cut back, 1 base at V and 3 bases at J, with 10 bases in the middle. The V gene's germline CDR1 is SNHLY and CDR2 FYNNEI. The CDR3 runs to 15 residues. The variable domain in full, with the rest retrieved from reference TRBV2 and TRBJ1-5, is EPEVTQTPSHQVTQMGQEVILRCVPISNHLYFYWYRQILGQKVEFLVSFYNNEISEKSEIFDDQFSVERPDGSNFTLKIRSTKLEDSAMYFCASSEGARYNQPQHFGDGTRLSIL.

V is TRBV5-1 and J is TRBJ2-2; D may be TRBD1 (5 bases). The germline CDR1 and CDR2 sequences are SGHRS and YFSETQ. The CDR3 spans 14 residues. The V end was cut by 0 bases, the J end by 7 bases, with 10 bases between. CDR3 protein: CASSLGRGGGELFF. DNA of the CDR3: TGCGCCAGCAGCTTGGGTAGGGGCGGCGGGGAGCTGTTTTTT. The variable domain in full, with the rest retrieved from reference TRBV5-1 and TRBJ2-2, is KAGVTQTPRYLIKTRGQQVTLSCSPISGHRSVSWYQQTPGQGLQFLFEYFSETQRNKGNFPGRFSGRQFSNSRSEMNVSTLELGDSALYLCASSLGRGGGELFFGEGSRLTVL.

This clone was detected once. V gene TRBV7-9 combines with J gene TRBJ2-1; no definite D call. The germline V gene encodes CDR1 SEHNR and CDR2 FQNEAQ (reference sequence). V lost 2 bases and J lost 8, with 10 bases in between. The CDR3 has 13 amino acids. The CDR3 DNA is TGTGCCAGCAGCTTACTCAGGCTGGATGAGCAGTTCTTC. It translates to CASSLLRLDEQFF.

The chain has TRBV7-6 and TRBJ2-1; TRBD2 matches at 12 bases. CDR3 length: 16 amino acids. CDR1 and CDR2 from the germline V gene are SGHVS and FNYEAQ. After removal of 2 bases from V and 6 bases from J, the junction contained 5 bases not matched to a gene. DNA of the CDR3: TGTGCCAGCAGCTTATCTCTAGCGGGGGGGCCCAATGAGCAGTTCTTC. This codes for CASSLSLAGGPNEQFF.

This chain joins TRBV19 and TRBJ1-2; 7 bases align to TRBD1. The germline V gene encodes CDR1 LNHDA and CDR2 SQIVND (reference sequence). V was pared by 5 bases and J by 4 bases, with 16 bases of the junction left unmatched. The CDR3 is 17 amino acids. Here the CDR3 DNA reads TGTGCCAGTAGTGCCTCCTCCTGGGGACAGCAGATCTATGGCTACACCTTC. Its translation is CASSASSWGQQIYGYTF.

This sequence joins TRBV11-2 and TRBJ2-1; TRBD1 aligns across 7 bases. CDR3 size: 16 residues. Germline-derived CDR1 and CDR2 are SGHAT and FQNNGV. The V gene end was trimmed by 5 bases and the J gene end by 6 bases; junction bases not matched to a gene: 13. The CDR3 sequence: CASSRVVGGAGNEQFF. The DNA of the CDR3 is TGTGCCAGCAGCCGAGTTGTAGGGGGCGCAGGCAATGAGCAGTTCTTC.

There are a few counts of this clone. The V call is TRBV6-5, the J call TRBJ1-2; the match to TRBD1 covers 8 bases. This CDR3 spans 14 amino acids. V lost 0 bases and J lost 6; bases outside the gene matches: 3. Germline assignment: CDR1 MNHEY and CDR2 SVGAGI. This chain's CDR3 is CASSYSKTGDGYTF. In nucleotides, the CDR3 is TGTGCCAGCAGTTACTCGAAGACAGGGGATGGCTACACCTTC.

This chain joins TRBV19 and TRBJ1-1, with 7 positions matching TRBD1. V was clipped by 5 bases and J by 1 base; unmatched bases: 7. The CDR3 covers 15 residues. From germline, CDR1 is LNHDA and CDR2 SQIVND (reference sequence). The chain's CDR3 is CASSLLGQENTEAFF. The CDR3 region has the DNA TGTGCCAGTAGTCTCTTAGGACAGGAGAACACTGAAGCTTTCTTT.

Here the CDR3 DNA reads TGTGCCAGCAGCCTATTGGCAGGGGTTGCTAATGAAAAACTGTTTTTT. Translated: CASSLLAGVANEKLFF. The chain links TRBV7-9 to TRBJ1-4, with a weak D call TRBD1 (6 bases). Trimming took off 5 bases at V and 3 bases at J, with 16 bases between the two ends. The CDR3 extends over 16 amino acids. Per the germline V gene, CDR1 is SEHNR and CDR2 is FQNEAQ (reference sequence).

This chain links TRBV9 with TRBJ1-2, with D maybe TRBD1 (5 bases). The germline V and J ends were trimmed by 3 bases and 4 bases, with 7 bases remaining between them. The CDR3 has 12 amino acids. Germline V lookup: CDR1 SGDLS, CDR2 YYNGEE. The CDR3 bases are TGTGCCAGCAGCGCGACAGTCTATGGCTACACCTTC. This sequence encodes CASSATVYGYTF. Full variable domain (missing parts from reference TRBV9 and TRBJ1-2): DSGVTQTPKHLITATGQRVTLRCSPRSGDLSVYWYQQSLDQGLQFLIQYYNGEERAKGNILERFSAQQFPDLHSELNLSSLELGDSALYFCASSATVYGYTFGSGTRLTVV.

V is TRBV2 and J is TRBJ1-1; D is possibly TRBD1 (6 bases). Germline CDR1 reads SNHLY; CDR2 reads FYNNEI. With 6 bases removed from V and 6 bases from J, the gap between germline ends came to 17 bases. This CDR3 spans 14 amino acids. Here the CDR3 DNA reads TGTGCCAGCAGCGCTGACAGGAGGAATGCTGAAGCTTTCTTT. Protein: CASSADRRNAEAFF. Full variable domain (outside the CDR3, taken from reference TRBV2 and TRBJ1-1): EPEVTQTPSHQVTQMGQEVILRCVPISNHLYFYWYRQILGQKVEFLVSFYNNEISEKSEIFDDQFSVERPDGSNFTLKIRSTKLEDSAMYFCASSADRRNAEAFFGQGTRLTVV.

The chain combines TRBV11-2 with TRBJ1-2; D might be TRBD1 (5 bases). The CDR3 is 14 residues long. Trimming left V 3 bases short and J 8 bases short, with 16 bases between. Germline V gene sequence: CDR1 SGHAT, CDR2 FQNNGV. This chain's CDR3 is CASSFTTWGGGYTF. The CDR3, as DNA: TGTGCCAGCAGCTTCACTACCTGGGGCGGAGGCTACACCTTC.

The chain carries TRBV5-4 and TRBJ1-2; D gene ambiguous. Deletions cut 0 bases from V and 0 bases from J, with 9 bases between. From germline, CDR1 is SGHNT and CDR2 YYREEE (reference sequence). The CDR3 contains 15 residues. In DNA form, the CDR3 reads TGTGCCAGCAGCTTGGACACTACTTCTAACTATGGCTACACCTTC. Translating gives CASSLDTTSNYGYTF.

This clone was observed a single time. The chain joins TRBV29-1 to TRBJ1-2; weak D call: TRBD1 (6 bases). This CDR3 comprises 13 residues. Germline lookup yields CDR1 SQVTM and CDR2 ANQGSEA. Deletions cut 2 bases from V and 2 bases from J, with 9 bases between. DNA of the CDR3: TGCAGCGTTGAACCAGGACAGAACTATGGCTACACCTTC. It codes for CSVEPGQNYGYTF.

This rearrangement joins TRBV18 to TRBJ2-5; 7 nucleotides line up with TRBD1. The J segment lost 5 bases and the V segment lost 3 bases, leaving 18 bases of the junction unmatched. Germline CDR1 reads KGHSH; CDR2 reads LQKENI. The CDR3 has 18 residues. CDR3 amino acids: CASSPRQGGQVGTETQYF. CDR3 coding DNA: TGTGCCAGCTCACCGCGACAGGGCGGGCAAGTGGGCACGGAGACCCAGTACTTC.

This clone was seen only a few times. The V gene is TRBV6-5, the J gene TRBJ1-2; 10 bases are shared with TRBD1. Germline V gene data show CDR1 as MNHEY and CDR2 as SVGAGI. The CDR3 spans 15 residues. The V gene end was trimmed by 6 bases and the J gene end by 4 bases; junction bases not matched to a gene: 8. This CDR3 is CASRSLGQGGYGYTF. The CDR3 DNA follows: TGTGCCAGCAGGTCACTTGGACAGGGGGGCTATGGCTACACCTTC.

V and J are TRBV7-2 and TRBJ2-1; TRBD1 might be the D (5 bases). The CDR3 is 17 amino acids. Germline loops: CDR1 SGHTA, CDR2 FQGNSA. V was pared by 5 bases and J by 7 bases, with 24 bases between. CDR3 DNA sequence: TGTGCCAGCAGCCTTAAGAAAAGAGTGACGACAGATAATGAGCAGTTCTTC. This codes for CASSLKKRVTTDNEQFF.

This chain connects TRBV11-1 to TRBJ2-5; tentatively, D is TRBD1 (5 bases). V lost 5 bases and J 5 bases, leaving 24 bases between the germline ends. Germline values: CDR1 SGHAT, CDR2 FQDESV (reference sequence). This CDR3 contains 17 residues. The CDR3 nucleotides are TGTGCCAGCAGCAGCCACTTTTCTATGCCAGGGTCCGAGACCCAGTACTTC. It yields the protein CASSSHFSMPGSETQYF.

The genes are TRBV27 and TRBJ2-3; possible D gene TRBD2, 6 bases. The CDR3 spans 15 residues. Per germline, CDR1 MNHEY and CDR2 SMNVEV (reference sequence). Trimming pared 6 bases from V and 2 bases from J, leaving 15 bases between. The CDR3 bases are TGTGCCAGCAGCGTATTGGGGGGTTACACAGATACGCAGTATTTT. Amino acids: CASSVLGGYTDTQYF.